This note documents a single TCR beta chain sequence. No antigen is known for it. The CDR3 is made up of 16 amino acids. Germline CDR1 reads KGHDR; CDR2 reads SFDVKD. Trimming removed 3 bases at V and 4 bases at J, with 17 bases between. Authors of the study amplified TCR beta CDR3 regions from RNA transcripts. The TCR CDR3 was amplified in a first-round RT-PCR using the HTBI primer set. TCRdb re-called the multiplex PCR reads through MiXCR, storing one row per CDR3 protein. The table lists over 650,000 distinct CDR3 sequences, 45% of them singletons. These data originate in a study of T cells in Graves' hyperthyroidism and ophthalmopathy. Points from the study as a whole: Also found in blood were most expanded thyroid clonotypes above 0.001. The model's output predicted ophthalmopathy at a median of roughly 6.9 months prior to onset.

The chain has TRBV24-1 and TRBJ1-2, with D possibly TRBD1 on 6 matching bases. This receptor was obtained from an adult man with Graves' disease, either hyperthyroidism or ophthalmopathy (not recorded which). Material: peripheral blood or thyroid tissue (not recorded which). The CDR3 sequence is CATSDEGQSSGYGYTF. The DNA for the CDR3 is TGTGCCACCAGTGATGAGGGACAATCCTCTGGCTATGGCTACACCTTC.